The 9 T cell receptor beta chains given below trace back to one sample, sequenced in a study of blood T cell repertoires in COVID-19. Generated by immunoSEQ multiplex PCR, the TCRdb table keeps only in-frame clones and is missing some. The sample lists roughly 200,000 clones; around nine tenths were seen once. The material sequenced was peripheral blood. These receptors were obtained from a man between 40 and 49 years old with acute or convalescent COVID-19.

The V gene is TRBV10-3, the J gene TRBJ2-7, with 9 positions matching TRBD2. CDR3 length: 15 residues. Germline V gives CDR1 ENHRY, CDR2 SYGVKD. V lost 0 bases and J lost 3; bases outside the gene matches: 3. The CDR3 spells CAISESSLAGYEQYF. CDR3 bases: TGTGCCATCAGTGAGTCCTCACTAGCGGGCTACGAGCAGTACTTC.

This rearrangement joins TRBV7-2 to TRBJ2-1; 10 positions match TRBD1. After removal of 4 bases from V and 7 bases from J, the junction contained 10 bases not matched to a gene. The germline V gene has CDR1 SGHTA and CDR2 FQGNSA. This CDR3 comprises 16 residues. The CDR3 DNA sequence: TGTGCCAGCAGCTACAGGCATGGGACAGGGGTAAATGAGCAGTTCTTC. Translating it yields CASSYRHGTGVNEQFF.

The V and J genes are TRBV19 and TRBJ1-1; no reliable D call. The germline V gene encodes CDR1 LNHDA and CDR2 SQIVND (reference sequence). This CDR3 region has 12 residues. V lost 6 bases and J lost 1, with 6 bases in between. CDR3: CASRGRNTEAFF. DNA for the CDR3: TGTGCCAGTAGGGGCAGGAACACTGAAGCTTTCTTT.

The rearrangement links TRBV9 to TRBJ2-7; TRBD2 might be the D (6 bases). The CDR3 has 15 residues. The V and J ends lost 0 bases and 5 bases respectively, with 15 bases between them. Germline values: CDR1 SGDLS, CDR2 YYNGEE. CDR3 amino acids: CASSVVGGSENEQYF. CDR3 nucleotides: TGTGCCAGCAGCGTAGTGGGGGGATCGGAGAACGAGCAGTACTTC.

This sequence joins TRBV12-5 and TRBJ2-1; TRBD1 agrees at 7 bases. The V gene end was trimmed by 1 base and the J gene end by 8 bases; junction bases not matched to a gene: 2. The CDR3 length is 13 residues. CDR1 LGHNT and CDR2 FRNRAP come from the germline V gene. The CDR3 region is CASGLDRGDEQFF. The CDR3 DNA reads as TGTGCTAGTGGTTTGGACAGGGGCGATGAGCAGTTCTTC.

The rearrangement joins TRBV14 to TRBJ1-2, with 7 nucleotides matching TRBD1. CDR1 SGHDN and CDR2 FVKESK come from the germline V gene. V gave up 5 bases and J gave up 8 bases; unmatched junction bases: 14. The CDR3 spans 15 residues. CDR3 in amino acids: CASSTITGEQEGYTF. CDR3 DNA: TGTGCCAGCAGCACCATAACAGGGGAGCAGGAGGGCTACACCTTC.

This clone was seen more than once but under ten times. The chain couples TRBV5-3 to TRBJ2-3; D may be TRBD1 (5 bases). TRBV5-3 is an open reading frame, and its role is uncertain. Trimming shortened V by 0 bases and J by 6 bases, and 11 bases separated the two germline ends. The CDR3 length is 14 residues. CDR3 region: CARSLEQGRDTQYF. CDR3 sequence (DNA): TGTGCCAGAAGCTTGGAGCAGGGTAGGGATACGCAGTATTTT.

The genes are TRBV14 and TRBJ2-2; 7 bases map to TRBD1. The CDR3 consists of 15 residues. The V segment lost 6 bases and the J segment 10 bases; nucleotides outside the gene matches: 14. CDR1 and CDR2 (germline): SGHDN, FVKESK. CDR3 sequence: CASRRVGTATSELFF. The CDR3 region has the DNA TGTGCCAGCAGGCGAGTTGGGACAGCTACTTCGGAGCTGTTTTTT.

CDR3 sequence reads: CASSLPRGTHTDTQYF. CDR3 DNA: TGCGCCAGCAGCTTGCCGCGGGGGACTCACACAGATACGCAGTATTTT. The chain links TRBV5-1 to TRBJ2-3; TRBD2 matches at 7 bases. Losses at the gene ends were 1 base for V and 2 bases for J; bases not matched to a gene: 7. Germline V gene sequence: CDR1 SGHRS, CDR2 YFSETQ. The CDR3 totals 16 residues.